What follows are 14 T cell receptor beta chains derived from one specimen sequenced in a study of cytomegalovirus exposure and HLA in healthy donors. A multiplex PCR was run with 60 Vbeta primers and 13 Jbeta primers. Measured with immunoSEQ multiplex PCR; TCRdb has only the in-frame clones, and not every one. Of about 200,000 clones in the sample, approximately 79% are singletons; the top ten hold 1.5% to 2%. The sample consisted of PBMCs. Every receptor here comes from a middle-aged man in good health and CMV-seronegative.

This CDR3 is CAWSGFGTEGTEAFF. CDR3 DNA: TGTGCCTGGAGTGGCTTTGGGACAGAGGGCACTGAAGCTTTCTTT. The chain couples TRBV30 to TRBJ1-1, with 7 bases identical to TRBD1. This CDR3 is built from 15 residues. The V and J ends lost 1 base and 4 bases, in that order; junction bases with no gene match: 9. Germline values: CDR1 GTSNPN, CDR2 SVGIG (reference sequence).

V is TRBV25-1 and J is TRBJ1-2; D remains unclear. The CDR3 loop spans 15 amino acids. V lost 1 base, J lost 4 bases, and 13 bases lay in between. CDR1 and CDR2 from the germline V gene are MGHDK and SYGVNS. The CDR3 region is CASSEWRGFSYGYTF. DNA for the CDR3: TGTGCCAGCAGTGAATGGAGAGGGTTCAGCTATGGCTACACCTTC.

This chain uses TRBV9 with TRBJ2-5; 7 bases are shared with TRBD2. This CDR3 comprises 16 residues. V gave up 0 bases and J gave up 0 bases; unmatched junction bases: 5. Per the germline V gene, CDR1 is SGDLS and CDR2 is YYNGEE. The CDR3 here is CASSVGISGYQETQYF. CDR3 nucleotide sequence: TGTGCCAGCAGCGTAGGGATTAGCGGGTACCAAGAGACCCAGTACTTC.

The gene calls are TRBV6-5 and TRBJ2-5, with TRBD2 identical over 11 bases. The J call is doubtful: the DNA matches TRBJ2-7 better. Germline-derived CDR1 and CDR2 are MNHEY and SVGAGI. The CDR3 consists of 15 residues. Here the CDR3 reads CASRQTSGSSYEQYF. CDR3 in DNA: TGTGCCAGCAGACAAACTAGCGGGAGCTCCTACGAGCAGTACTTC.

The chain combines TRBV6-5 with TRBJ2-1; TRBD2 matches 9 bases. Per germline, CDR1 MNHEY and CDR2 SVGAGI. Unmatched junction bases numbered 5, after V lost 5 bases and J lost 3 bases. This CDR3 comprises 15 residues. The CDR3 DNA reads TGTGCCAGCAGTAAGACTAGCGGAGACTACAATGAGCAGTTCTTC. This encodes CASSKTSGDYNEQFF.

The chain combines TRBV4-2 with TRBJ2-1; 10 nucleotides match TRBD2. The CDR3 contains 16 residues. V lost 3 bases to trimming and J lost 1 base; unmatched junction nucleotides: 3. CDR1 is LGHNA, CDR2 YNFKEQ, per germline. The CDR3 reads CASSQSTSGSYNEQFF. As DNA, the CDR3 is TGTGCCAGCAGCCAGTCGACTAGCGGGTCCTACAATGAGCAGTTCTTC.

This clone was seen once. The chain employs TRBV10-1 and TRBJ2-7; maybe TRBD2 (5 bases). The CDR3 extends over 13 amino acids. The V end lost 3 bases, the J end lost 7 bases, and 13 bases lay between the germline ends. CDR1 and CDR2 from the germline V gene are WNHNN and SYGVQD (reference sequence). The CDR3 nucleotides read TGCGCCAGCAGTGAAGCGGATTCCGGAGAGCAGTACTTC. Residues: CASSEADSGEQYF.

Here the CDR3 DNA reads TGTGCCAGCAGCGCCGGACAGGGAAACTACGAGCAGTACTTC. Translation: CASSAGQGNYEQYF. V and J are TRBV9 and TRBJ2-7; 8 nucleotides agree with TRBD1. The V gene end was trimmed by 3 bases and the J gene end by 3 bases; junction bases not matched to a gene: 5. This CDR3 is built from 14 residues. Germline V lookup: CDR1 SGDLS, CDR2 YYNGEE. The variable domain in full, with the rest retrieved from reference TRBV9 and TRBJ2-7, is DSGVTQTPKHLITATGQRVTLRCSPRSGDLSVYWYQQSLDQGLQFLIQYYNGEERAKGNILERFSAQQFPDLHSELNLSSLELGDSALYFCASSAGQGNYEQYFGPGTRLTVT.

This clone was seen more than once but under ten times. This rearrangement joins TRBV6-1 to TRBJ2-3, with 9 nucleotides matching TRBD1. Germline CDR1 MNHNS, CDR2 SASEGT. V lost 6 bases and J lost 1; bases outside the gene matches: 2. The CDR3 is 14 amino acids. CDR3 nucleotides: TGTGCCAGCAGAAGACAGGGGGGCACAGATACGCAGTATTTT. It codes for CASRRQGGTDTQYF.

This chain uses TRBV6-5 with TRBJ1-5, with D hard to call. V lost 5 bases and J lost 9, with 17 bases in between. Germline CDR1 is MNHEY and CDR2 is SVGAGI. CDR3 size: 14 residues. The CDR3 loop reads CASSPARDRLPQHF. CDR3 in DNA: TGTGCCAGCAGTCCCGCCCGGGATCGGCTGCCCCAGCATTTT.

The table lists this clone with a few counts. This sequence joins TRBV5-1 and TRBJ2-1, with TRBD1 matching 7 bases. The J segment lost 5 bases and the V segment lost 1 base, leaving 6 bases of the junction unmatched. The CDR3 is 15 amino acids. The germline gives CDR1 SGHRS, CDR2 YFSETQ. The CDR3: CASSLIPGQNNEQFF. In DNA form, the CDR3 reads TGCGCCAGCAGCTTGATCCCGGGACAGAACAATGAGCAGTTCTTC.

The gene calls are TRBV28 and TRBJ2-2, with a weak D call TRBD1 (5 bases). The CDR3 covers 15 residues. The V and J ends lost 7 bases and 2 bases respectively, with 14 bases between them. Germline V gene lookup returns CDR1 MDHEN and CDR2 SYDVKM. CDR3 region: CASTTGGANTGELFF. CDR3 nucleotides: TGTGCCAGCACTACGGGTGGGGCTAACACCGGGGAGCTGTTTTTT.

This clone occurred a few times. The rearrangement joins TRBV21-1 to TRBJ2-3; TRBD2 reflects the table's D call only, with no check against the DNA. TRBV21-1 is labeled a pseudogene. The length of the CDR3 is 17 residues. The CDR3 reads CASSKVITSGIPDTQYF. The CDR3 DNA reads as TGTGCCAGCAGCAAAGTGATTACTAGCGGGATCCCAGATACGCAGTATTTT.

This chain links TRBV30 with TRBJ2-3; the D gene is possibly TRBD2 (5 bases). The CDR3 has 11 amino acids. Germline-derived CDR1 and CDR2 are GTSNPN and SVGIG (reference sequence). Trimming took off 4 bases at V and 5 bases at J, with 7 bases between the two ends. CDR3 sequence: CAWTGGDTQYF. Written as DNA, the CDR3 is TGTGCCTGGACAGGAGGAGATACGCAGTATTTT.